This T cell receptor (beta chain) appears in the sequencing data of a study of blood T cell repertoires in COVID-19. Looking at the study overall: PBMCs, B-cell-depleted T cells, or T cells were the source of the cDNA or gDNA that made up the material.

V was cut by 3 bases and J by 6 bases, with 8 bases left in between. Germline CDR1 reads LNHDA; CDR2 reads SQIVND (reference sequence). This CDR3 has 12 amino acids. Assay used: immunoSEQ multiplex PCR; TCRdb lists only in-frame clones, some missing. The profile shows 90,000 to 100,000 clones, 75% to 90% of them singletons. The clonotype originates from a man older than 75 with acute or convalescent COVID-19. The J gene is TRBJ1-2, the V gene TRBV19, with unresolved D. The sequenced material came from peripheral blood. In nucleotides, the CDR3 is TGTGCCAGTAGTATTGGGCGTAATGGCTACACCTTC. This codes for CASSIGRNGYTF.